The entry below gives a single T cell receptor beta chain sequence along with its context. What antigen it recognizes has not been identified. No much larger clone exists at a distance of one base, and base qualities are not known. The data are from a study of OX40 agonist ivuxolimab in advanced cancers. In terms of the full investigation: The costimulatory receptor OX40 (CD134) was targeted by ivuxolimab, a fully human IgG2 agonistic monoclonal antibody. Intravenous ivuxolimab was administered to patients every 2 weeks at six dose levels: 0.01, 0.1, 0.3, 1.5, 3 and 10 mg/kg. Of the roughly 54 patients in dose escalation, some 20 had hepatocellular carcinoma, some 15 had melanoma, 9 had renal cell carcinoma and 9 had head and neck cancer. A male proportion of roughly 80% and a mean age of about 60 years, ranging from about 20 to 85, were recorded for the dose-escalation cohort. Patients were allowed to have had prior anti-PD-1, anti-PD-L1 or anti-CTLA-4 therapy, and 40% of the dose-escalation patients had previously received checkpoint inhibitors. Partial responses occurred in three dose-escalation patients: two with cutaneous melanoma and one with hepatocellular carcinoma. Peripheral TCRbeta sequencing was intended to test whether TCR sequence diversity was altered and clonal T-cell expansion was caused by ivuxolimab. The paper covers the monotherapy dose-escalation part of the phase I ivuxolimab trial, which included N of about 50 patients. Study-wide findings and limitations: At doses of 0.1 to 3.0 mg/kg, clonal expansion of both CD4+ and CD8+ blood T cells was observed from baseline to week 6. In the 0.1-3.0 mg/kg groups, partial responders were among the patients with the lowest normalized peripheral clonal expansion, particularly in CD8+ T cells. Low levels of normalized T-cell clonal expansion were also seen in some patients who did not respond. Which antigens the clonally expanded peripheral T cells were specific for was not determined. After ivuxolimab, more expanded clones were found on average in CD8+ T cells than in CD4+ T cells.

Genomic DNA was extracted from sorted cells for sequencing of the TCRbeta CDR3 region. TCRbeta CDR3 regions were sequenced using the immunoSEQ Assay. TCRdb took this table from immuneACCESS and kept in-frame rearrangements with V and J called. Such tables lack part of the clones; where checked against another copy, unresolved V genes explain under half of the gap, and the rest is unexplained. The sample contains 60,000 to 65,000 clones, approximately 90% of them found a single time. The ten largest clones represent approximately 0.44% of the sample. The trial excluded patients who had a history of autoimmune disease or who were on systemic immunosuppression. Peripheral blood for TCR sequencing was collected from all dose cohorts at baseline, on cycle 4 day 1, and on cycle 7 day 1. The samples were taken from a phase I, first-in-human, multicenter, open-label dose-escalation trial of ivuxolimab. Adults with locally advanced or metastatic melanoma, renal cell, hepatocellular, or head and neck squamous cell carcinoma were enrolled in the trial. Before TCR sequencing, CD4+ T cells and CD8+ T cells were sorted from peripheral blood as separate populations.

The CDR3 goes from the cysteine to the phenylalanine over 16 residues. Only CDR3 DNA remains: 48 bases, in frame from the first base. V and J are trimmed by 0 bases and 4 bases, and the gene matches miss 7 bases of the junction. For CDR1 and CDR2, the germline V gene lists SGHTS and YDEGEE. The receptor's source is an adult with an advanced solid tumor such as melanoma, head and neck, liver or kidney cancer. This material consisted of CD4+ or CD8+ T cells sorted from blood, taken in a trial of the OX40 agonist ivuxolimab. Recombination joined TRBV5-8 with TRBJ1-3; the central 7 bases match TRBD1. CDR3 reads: CASSLAETGDGNTIYF. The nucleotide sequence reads TGTGCCAGCAGCTTGGCTGAAACAGGGGACGGAAACACCATATATTTT.